The 7 T cell receptor beta chains presented below share a single source sample, sequenced in a study of T cells in Graves' hyperthyroidism and ophthalmopathy. RNA transcripts yielded amplified TCR beta CDR3 regions. The HTBI primer set was used in a first-round RT-PCR of the TCR CDR3. MiXCR, applied by TCRdb to the multiplex PCR reads, yields one record per CDR3 protein. The sample contains roughly 500,000 distinct CDR3 sequences, over 45% of which appear only once. The specimen sequenced was peripheral blood or thyroid tissue (not recorded which). The receptors were gathered from an adult woman with Graves' disease, either hyperthyroidism or ophthalmopathy (not recorded which).

With respect to this clonotype: The conserved final phenylalanine or tryptophan is absent from the CDR3, which likely points to a read error. V usage is TRBV29-1 and J usage is TRBJ2-3; D gene ambiguous. This CDR3 comprises 10 residues. Germline-derived CDR1 and CDR2 are SQVTM and ANQGSEA. V was shortened by 6 bases and J by 4 bases, with 5 bases between the two germline ends. This CDR3 reads CSVAPDTQYY. The CDR3 DNA reads TGCAGCGTAGCACCAGATACGCAGTATTAT.

This clonotype was observed a handful of times. The genes are TRBV10-3 and TRBJ1-1; 8 bases agree with TRBD1. Per the germline V gene, CDR1 is ENHRY and CDR2 is SYGVKD. The CDR3 contains 14 residues. V trimming: 6 bases; J trimming: 5 bases; junction bases outside the gene matches: 8. CDR3 sequence: CAIRDRARGTEAFF. The CDR3 region has the DNA TGTGCCATCAGGGACAGGGCCAGAGGGACTGAAGCTTTCTTT.

This chain uses TRBV7-6 with TRBJ2-5; D gene unclear. CDR1 is SGHVS and CDR2 is FNYEAQ in the germline V gene. Trimming shortened V by 1 base and J by 5 bases, and 11 bases separated the two germline ends. The CDR3 runs 14 residues. The DNA for the CDR3 is TGTGCCAGCAGCTTAGGCCCATCGATGGAGACCCAGTACTTC. Translating it yields CASSLGPSMETQYF.

This sequence joins TRBV7-9 and TRBJ1-2; 11 bases line up with TRBD1. J lost 10 bases, V lost 5 bases, and 9 bases had no gene match. The CDR3 contains 14 residues. Germline CDR1 reads SEHNR; CDR2 reads FQNEAQ (reference sequence). CDR3 sequence: CASSHRDRGETYTF. In DNA, the CDR3 is TGTGCCAGCAGCCACCGGGACAGGGGGGAGACCTACACCTTC.

This clonotype was recorded at least ten times. The rearrangement links TRBV28 to TRBJ2-7; D gene uncertain. The CDR3 covers 12 residues. V was shortened by 5 bases and J by 5 bases, with 10 bases between the two germline ends. CDR1 is MDHEN, CDR2 SYDVKM, per germline. CDR3 DNA sequence: TGTGCCAGCAGTGGCCATCAGAACGAGCAGTACTTC. It encodes CASSGHQNEQYF.

The chain uses TRBV7-2 and TRBJ1-5, with no clear D. Per the germline V gene, CDR1 is SGHTA and CDR2 is FQGNSA. V lost 5 bases to trimming and J lost 2 bases, with 13 bases between them. There are 15 residues in the CDR3. The CDR3 nucleotides read TGTGCCAGCAGCCCCGGCCCTCCCGGCAATCAGCCCCAGCATTTT. Protein: CASSPGPPGNQPQHF.

This clonotype has a count of ten or more. This rearrangement joins TRBV7-9 to TRBJ1-1; unclear D gene. Trimming cost V 3 bases and J 7 bases, with 6 bases left between them. This CDR3 has 11 amino acids. Germline CDR1 reads SEHNR; CDR2 reads FQNEAQ (reference sequence). The CDR3 DNA follows: TGTGCCAGCAGCTTGGGTCTTGAAGCTTTCTTT. Protein product: CASSLGLEAFF. Supplemented by reference TRBV7-9 and TRBJ1-1, the full variable domain reads DTGVSQNPRHKITKRGQNVTFRCDPISEHNRLYWYRQTLGQGPEFLTYFQNEAQLEKSRLLSDRFSAERPKGSFSTLEIQRTEQGDSAMYLCASSLGLEAFFGQGTRLTVV.